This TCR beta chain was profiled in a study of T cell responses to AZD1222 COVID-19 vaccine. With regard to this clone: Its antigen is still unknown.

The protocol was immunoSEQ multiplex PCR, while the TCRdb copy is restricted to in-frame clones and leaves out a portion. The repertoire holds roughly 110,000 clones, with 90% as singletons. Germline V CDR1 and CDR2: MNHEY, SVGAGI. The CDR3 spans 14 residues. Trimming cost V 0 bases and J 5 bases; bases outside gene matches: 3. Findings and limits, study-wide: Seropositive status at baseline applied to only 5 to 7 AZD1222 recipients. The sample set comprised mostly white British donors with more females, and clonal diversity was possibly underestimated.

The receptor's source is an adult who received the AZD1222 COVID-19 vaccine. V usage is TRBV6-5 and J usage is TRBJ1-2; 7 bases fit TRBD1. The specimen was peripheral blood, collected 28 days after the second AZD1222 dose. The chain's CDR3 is CASSYSGTDYGYTF. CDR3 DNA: TGTGCCAGCAGTTACTCCGGGACAGATTATGGCTACACCTTC.